Below are 23 T cell receptor beta chains sequenced from a single sample in a study of human T cells and chemical hapten exposure (dated by TCRdb to the early 2020s). The method behind the library was RACE. Reads for this sample came from a NextSeq 500. Using fastp at Q25 and MiXCR, TCRdb reprocessed the public reads and kept productive beta chains. Entries that share a CDR3 protein sequence are merged under the most common genes and DNA. This sample comprises fewer than 85,000 distinct CDR3 sequences, around 9.4% of them detected only once. Approximately 1.5% of the sample goes to the ten largest clones. Taken with the paper, the label for time point translates to: healthy volunteer bleed at 6 weeks. Total RNA was extracted from unfractionated whole blood that had been collected in Tempus Blood RNA tubes. Sequencing was done on a sample of whole blood. These receptors all stem from a female donor in good health. Some clones in this sample may be carry-over from other donors' samples.

In its sample, this clonotype was seen a few times. The rearrangement joins TRBV5-1 to TRBJ1-1; no reliable D call. CDR1 and CDR2 from the germline V gene are SGHRS and YFSETQ. The CDR3 has 13 residues. V lost 3 bases and J 2 bases, leaving 8 bases between the germline ends. The CDR3 reads CASSSTPNTEAFF. CDR3 nucleotides: TGCGCCAGCAGCTCGACACCTAACACTGAAGCTTTCTTT.

Of note for this clonotype: Germline and junction disagree at one end, which may indicate a read error. The chain carries TRBV4-2 and TRBJ1-4, with 7 bases fitting TRBD1. Germline V CDR1 and CDR2: LGHNA, YNFKEQ. CDR3 size: 17 residues. The DNA of the CDR3 is TGTGACAGCAGCCAGACTCCCGGACAGGCCGAACGGGAAAAACTGTTTTTT. Amino acids: CDSSQTPGQAEREKLFF.

The chain carries TRBV28 and TRBJ1-5, with D perhaps TRBD1 (6 bases). Germline V gene sequence: CDR1 MDHEN, CDR2 SYDVKM. The V end was cut by 6 bases, the J end by 1 base, with 16 bases between. This CDR3 spans 16 amino acids. CDR3 in amino acids: CASSPRGALSNQPQHF. Here the CDR3 DNA reads TGTGCCAGCAGCCCCAGGGGCGCACTGAGCAATCAGCCCCAGCATTTT.

As concerns this clonotype: An end of the junction does not agree with germline; a read error may underlie this. This chain joins TRBV6-1 and TRBJ1-1; 9 nucleotides line up with TRBD1. The CDR3 is made up of 15 amino acids. CDR1 is MNHNS, CDR2 SASEGT, per germline. CDR3 nucleotides: TGTGCCAGCAGTGAGGGACAGGGAGAAGGCACTGTAGCTTTCTTT. The encoded protein is CASSEGQGEGTVAFF.

The chain couples TRBV27 to TRBJ2-6; 10 nucleotides line up with TRBD1. Germline-derived CDR1 and CDR2 are MNHEY and SMNVEV (reference sequence). The CDR3 spans 17 residues. J was trimmed by 4 bases and V by 5 bases; bases with no gene match: 8. In DNA, the CDR3 is TGTGCCAGCAGTGGAGGGACAGGGGCTTCAGGGGCCAACGTCCTGACTTTC. Translating gives CASSGGTGASGANVLTF. Using reference TRBV27 and TRBJ2-6 for the parts outside the CDR3, the full variable domain is EAQVTQNPRYLITVTGKKLTVTCSQNMNHEYMSWYRQDPGLGLRQIYYSMNVEVTDKGDVPEGYKVSRKEKRNFPLILESPSPNQTSLYFCASSGGTGASGANVLTFGAGSRLTVL.

Worth noting for this clonotype: Since a much larger clone is just one base distant, this may be a read error. V and J are TRBV5-1 and TRBJ2-2; 10 bases map to TRBD1. CDR3 size: 14 residues. Germline CDR1 SGHRS, CDR2 YFSETQ. Trimming took 7 bases from V and 9 from J; bases not matched to a gene: 9. The CDR3 region is CASRRQGANRELFF. The CDR3 coding sequence is TGCGCCAGCCGTAGACAGGGGGCGAACAGGGAGCTGTTTTTT.

The chain links TRBV4-3 to TRBJ2-3; D is unclear. V lost 1 base, J lost 4 bases, and 6 bases lay in between. Germline values: CDR1 LGHNA, CDR2 YSLEER. CDR3 length: 13 residues. CDR3 region: CASSQALADTQYF. The CDR3 bases are TGCGCCAGCAGCCAAGCGCTAGCAGATACGCAGTATTTT.

This clonotype was detected a few times. CDR3 protein: CASSRRQGDEKLFF. In DNA form, the CDR3 reads TGTGCCAGCAGTCGGCGACAGGGGGATGAAAAACTGTTTTTT. The chain employs TRBV12-3 or TRBV12-4 and TRBJ1-4; 9 bases are shared with TRBD1. The V segment lost 5 bases and the J segment 6 bases; nucleotides outside the gene matches: 4. The CDR3 is 14 residues long.

This clonotype was seen at least ten times. This rearrangement joins TRBV27 to TRBJ2-7; weak D call: TRBD2 (6 bases). Germline CDR1 and CDR2: MNHEY and SMNVEV (reference sequence). Between the trimmed V and J ends, which lost 10 bases and 2 bases, there was a span of 18 bases. The CDR3 sequence is 14 residues long. The CDR3 loop is CATTLPGRTYEQYF. CDR3 DNA: TGTGCCACCACCCTACCGGGGAGGACCTACGAGCAGTACTTC.

This chain links TRBV6-6 with TRBJ1-5; D not certain. Trimming pared 6 bases from V and 0 bases from J, leaving 6 bases between. Per the germline V gene, CDR1 is MNHNY and CDR2 is SVGAGI (reference sequence). The CDR3 is made up of 13 amino acids. CDR3 sequence reads: CASRSGSNQPQHF. The CDR3 DNA is TGTGCCAGCAGGAGTGGTAGCAATCAGCCCCAGCATTTT.

This clonotype was seen repeatedly, ten times or more. This chain connects TRBV20-1 to TRBJ1-2, with 11 bases identical to TRBD1. V was clipped by 0 bases and J by 7 bases; unmatched bases: 7. The length of the CDR3 is 15 residues. Germline CDR1 is DFQATT and CDR2 is SNEGSKA (reference sequence). As DNA, the CDR3 is TGCAGTGCTAGAGATTGGGGACAGGGGGGATTTGGCTACACCTTC. It translates to CSARDWGQGGFGYTF.

This clonotype was recorded a few times. This chain joins TRBV2 and TRBJ2-3; no clear D gene. V shed 10 bases and J shed 6 bases, with 23 bases lying between them. The CDR3 totals 15 residues. CDR1 is SNHLY and CDR2 is FYNNEI in the germline V gene. CDR3 sequence (DNA): TGTGCCAACCCCATCCGCCCGAGTTTCCCCGATACGCAGTATTTT. It is translated as CANPIRPSFPDTQYF. The variable domain in full, completed from reference TRBV2 and TRBJ2-3, reads EPEVTQTPSHQVTQMGQEVILRCVPISNHLYFYWYRQILGQKVEFLVSFYNNEISEKSEIFDDQFSVERPDGSNFTLKIRSTKLEDSAMYFCANPIRPSFPDTQYFGPGTRLTVL.

This clonotype was observed many times. The chain employs TRBV9 and TRBJ2-3; 12 bases are shared with TRBD2. V shed 3 bases and J 1 base; nucleotides not matched to a gene: 3. Germline lookup yields CDR1 SGDLS and CDR2 YYNGEE. CDR3 length equals 16 residues. This CDR3 reads CASSDGLAGRTDTQYF. CDR3 in DNA: TGTGCCAGCAGCGACGGACTAGCGGGGCGCACAGATACGCAGTATTTT.

This clonotype was observed many times. The chain has TRBV29-1 and TRBJ1-6; D perhaps matches TRBD1 (5 bases). Per germline, CDR1 SQVTM and CDR2 ANQGSEA. The CDR3 spans 13 residues. V shed 6 bases and J shed 10 bases, with 16 bases lying between them. DNA of the CDR3: TGCAGCGTGGTTACAGGCTTGGGATCACCCCTCCACTTT. Its translation is CSVVTGLGSPLHF. Based on the CDR3 plus reference TRBV29-1 and TRBJ1-6, the full variable domain is SAVISQKPSRDICQRGTSLTIQCQVDSQVTMMFWYRQQPGQSLTLIATANQGSEATYESGFVIDKFPISRPNLTFSTLTVSNMSPEDSSIYLCSVVTGLGSPLHFGNGTRLTVT.

This clonotype turned up a few times. The chain has TRBV20-1 and TRBJ2-3; D not certain. With 0 bases removed from V and 6 bases from J, the gap between germline ends came to 13 bases. CDR3 length: 14 residues. Germline CDR1 and CDR2: DFQATT and SNEGSKA (reference sequence). This CDR3 is CSARDPRWLDTQYF. CDR3 bases: TGCAGTGCTAGAGATCCCAGGTGGTTGGATACGCAGTATTTT.

This clonotype was counted only a few times. The J gene is TRBJ1-5, the V gene TRBV12-3 or TRBV12-4; D might be TRBD1 (5 bases). This CDR3 region has 14 residues. Trimming took 2 bases from V and 6 from J, leaving 11 bases between them. The CDR3 sequence is CASSLSGGGQPQHF. The CDR3 DNA is TGTGCCAGCAGTTTATCGGGTGGGGGTCAGCCCCAGCATTTT.

This clonotype was counted between two and nine times. V gene TRBV3-1 combines with J gene TRBJ2-7; D is uncertain. The CDR3 is made up of 15 amino acids. CDR1 LGHDT and CDR2 YNNKEL come from the germline V gene (reference sequence). V was shortened by 2 bases and J by 5 bases, with 16 bases between the two germline ends. The CDR3 nucleotides are TGTGCCAGCAGCCAATGGGATAGGAGTCGACACGAGCAGTACTTC. Its protein is CASSQWDRSRHEQYF.

This clonotype was observed a handful of times. Here the CDR3 DNA reads TGTGCCAGCATTTTCGACAGCGCCGCAACTAATGAAAAACTGTTTTTT. Amino acids: CASIFDSAATNEKLFF. This chain links TRBV12-3 or TRBV12-4 with TRBJ1-4, with TRBD1 as a possible D gene (5 bases). CDR3 length: 16 residues. V dropped 7 bases and J dropped 0 bases, with 15 bases sitting between them.

Many counts were recorded for this clonotype. V gene TRBV6-2 or TRBV6-3 combines with J gene TRBJ1-2; D unresolved. Germline CDR1 reads MNHEY; CDR2 reads SVGEGT. The CDR3 totals 13 residues. V dropped 7 bases and J dropped 5 bases, with 14 bases sitting between them. CDR3 bases: TGTGCCAGCAAACGTCGGCGCGATTATGGCTACACCTTC. This codes for CASKRRRDYGYTF.

The sample holds many counts of this clonotype. This chain links TRBV4-3 with TRBJ1-6, with D uncertain. V gave up 2 bases and J gave up 0 bases, with 14 bases separating them. The CDR3 has 18 residues. Germline V gene data show CDR1 as LGHNA and CDR2 as YSLEER. CDR3 sequence (DNA): TGCGCCAGCAGCCAAAGCCCTCCGTGGAGCTCCTATAATTCACCCCTCCACTTT. Translating gives CASSQSPPWSSYNSPLHF.

This clonotype has at least ten counts. V gene TRBV20-1 combines with J gene TRBJ1-4, with D perhaps TRBD1 (5 bases). Germline V CDR1 and CDR2: DFQATT, SNEGSKA (reference sequence). V was pared by 4 bases and J by 12 bases, with 21 bases between. The CDR3 loop spans 14 amino acids. DNA of the CDR3: TGCAGTGCTACTCTGCCCATCAGGTCGGGGCAACTGTTTTTT. This translates into CSATLPIRSGQLFF.

This clonotype has a count of ten or more. The chain joins TRBV7-2 to TRBJ2-3; no reliable D call. The V and J ends lost 0 bases and 2 bases respectively, with 6 bases between them. The CDR3 covers 14 residues. CDR1 is SGHTA and CDR2 is FQGNSA in the germline V gene. The CDR3 bases are TGTGCCAGCAGCTTAGCGCTAGTCACAGATACGCAGTATTTT. Protein sequence: CASSLALVTDTQYF.

Notes on this clonotype: A clone one base away is much larger, so this may be a read error. This sequence joins TRBV6-1 and TRBJ2-7, with no clear D. The V gene lost 0 bases and the J gene lost 0 bases, with 12 bases spanning the gap. Germline V CDR1 and CDR2: MNHNS, SASEGT. The CDR3 is 16 amino acids. The CDR3 bases are TGTGCCAGCAGTGAAGCTGTGGGATCGTCCTCCTACGAGCAGTACTTC. Translating gives CASSEAVGSSSYEQYF.